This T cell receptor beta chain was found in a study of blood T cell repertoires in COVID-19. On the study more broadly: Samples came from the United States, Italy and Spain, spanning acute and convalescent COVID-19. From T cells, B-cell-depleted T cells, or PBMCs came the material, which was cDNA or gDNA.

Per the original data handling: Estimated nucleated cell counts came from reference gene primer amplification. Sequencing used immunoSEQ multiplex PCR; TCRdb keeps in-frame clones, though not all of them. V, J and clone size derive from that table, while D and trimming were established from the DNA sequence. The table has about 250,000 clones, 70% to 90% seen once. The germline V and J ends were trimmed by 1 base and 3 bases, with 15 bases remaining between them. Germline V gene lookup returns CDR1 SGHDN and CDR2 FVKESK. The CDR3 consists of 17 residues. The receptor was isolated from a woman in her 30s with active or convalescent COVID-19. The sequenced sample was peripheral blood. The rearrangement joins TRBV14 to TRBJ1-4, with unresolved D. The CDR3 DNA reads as TGTGCCAGCAGCCAAGGGCCGCGGCGCGTACCTAATGAAAAACTGTTTTTT. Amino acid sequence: CASSQGPRRVPNEKLFF.